Below, 27 T cell receptor beta chains from the same sample are listed, as sequenced in a study of blood T cells in healthy people across ages. Primed by a sample-barcoded 5' primer and a J-beta primer mix, a second PCR proceeded for roughly 7 to 11 cycles. TCRdb used MiXCR to reprocess the 5' RACE reads, holding one entry per CDR3 protein. The sample lists around 1.1 million distinct CDR3 sequences, more than 30% occurring once. Sequences were obtained from blood. Receptor source: a man aged 18 to 30 in good health.

This clonotype turned up a few times. This chain uses TRBV12-3 or TRBV12-4 with TRBJ2-2; unclear D gene. This CDR3 spans 14 amino acids. The V gene lost 2 bases and the J gene lost 4 bases, with 8 bases spanning the gap. As DNA, the CDR3 is TGTGCCAGCAGTTTAAGGGATTTCACCGGGGAGCTGTTTTTT. Amino acids: CASSLRDFTGELFF.

The chain joins TRBV6-2 or TRBV6-3 to TRBJ1-2, with 8 bases lining up with TRBD1. The CDR3 totals 15 residues. Trimming removed 0 bases from V and 3 bases from J; junction bases left unmatched: 3. Germline assignment: CDR1 MNHEY and CDR2 SVGEGT. The CDR3 bases are TGTGCCAGCAGTTACTCGAAGGACAGGGACTATGGCTACACCTTC. Its translation: CASSYSKDRDYGYTF.

In its sample, this clonotype was seen a few times. The chain has TRBV5-6 and TRBJ1-2, with D possibly TRBD1 on 5 matching bases. CDR1 SGHDT and CDR2 YYEEEE come from the germline V gene. The CDR3 consists of 15 residues. V was pared by 4 bases and J by 0 bases, with 13 bases between. In DNA, the CDR3 is TGTGCCAGCAGCCTGAGGGACCAACCTAACTATGGCTACACCTTC. It is translated as CASSLRDQPNYGYTF.

This clonotype appeared many times. The rearrangement uses TRBV3-1 and TRBJ2-5; the D gene is possibly TRBD1 (6 bases). The CDR3 runs 16 residues. CDR1 is LGHDT, CDR2 YNNKEL, per germline (reference sequence). V was cut by 1 base and J by 7 bases, with 19 bases left in between. The CDR3 nucleotides read TGTGCCAGCAGCCAAGGTTCCGGGACAAGGTTGGGGACCCAGTACTTC. It translates to CASSQGSGTRLGTQYF.

V gene TRBV7-2 combines with J gene TRBJ2-4; possibly TRBD2 for D (5 bases). V gave up 0 bases and J gave up 3 bases, with 12 bases separating them. The CDR3 has 16 residues. Germline CDR1 and CDR2: SGHTA and FQGNSA. The CDR3 coding sequence is TGTGCCAGCAGCTTAGCGTCTAGCATCGGCAAAAACATTCAGTACTTC. Its protein product is CASSLASSIGKNIQYF.

This clonotype has just a few counts. The chain combines TRBV3-1 with TRBJ2-1; 10 bases fit TRBD1. Unmatched junction bases numbered 7, after V lost 4 bases and J lost 4 bases. CDR3 length equals 16 residues. Germline V lookup: CDR1 LGHDT, CDR2 YNNKEL (reference sequence). CDR3 in DNA: TGTGCCAGCAGCCTCCTAGGGGGACAGGGGTACAATGAGCAGTTCTTC. It is translated as CASSLLGGQGYNEQFF.

Only a few counts were recorded for this clonotype. This chain uses TRBV12-3 or TRBV12-4 with TRBJ2-5, with D possibly matching TRBD1 (6 bases). V was trimmed by 3 bases and J by 3 bases, leaving 11 bases between them. The length of the CDR3 is 14 residues. CDR3 sequence (DNA): TGTGCCAGCAGTTTGGGACACCGGAAAGAGACCCAGTACTTC. Protein sequence: CASSLGHRKETQYF.

This clonotype was counted between two and nine times. V and J are TRBV20-1 and TRBJ1-1; no firm D call. The CDR3 totals 12 residues. Germline V gene data show CDR1 as DFQATT and CDR2 as SNEGSKA (reference sequence). The DNA of the CDR3 is TGCAGAGCGTTCAATTCGAACACTGAAGCTTTCTTT. Its translation is CRAFNSNTEAFF.

V gene TRBV7-2 combines with J gene TRBJ1-2, with D tentatively TRBD1 (6 bases). The CDR3 loop spans 13 amino acids. The V end lost 3 bases, the J end lost 8 bases, and 13 bases lay between the germline ends. Germline V CDR1 and CDR2: SGHTA, FQGNSA. In DNA form, the CDR3 reads TGTGCCAGCAGCTTTGACAGGCCGTGGGGCTACACCTTC. Translated, it gives CASSFDRPWGYTF.

This clonotype appeared a few times. The chain links TRBV7-2 to TRBJ2-1; 7 positions agree with TRBD2. This CDR3 spans 16 amino acids. Losses at the gene ends were 3 bases for V and 2 bases for J; bases not matched to a gene: 7. Germline V lookup: CDR1 SGHTA, CDR2 FQGNSA. CDR3: CASSFPPAGAYNEQFF. The DNA of the CDR3 is TGTGCCAGCAGCTTCCCTCCCGCGGGGGCCTACAATGAGCAGTTCTTC.

The CDR3 protein is CSAQGGWMLNEQFF. CDR3 nucleotides: TGCAGTGCCCAGGGTGGGTGGATGCTGAATGAGCAGTTCTTC. The gene calls are TRBV20-1 and TRBJ2-1; D possibly corresponds to TRBD1 (5 bases). Germline loops: CDR1 DFQATT, CDR2 SNEGSKA (reference sequence). Trimming cost V 6 bases and J 7 bases, with 19 bases left between them. There are 14 residues in the CDR3.

The chain is built from TRBV3-1 and TRBJ1-2; a possible D gene is TRBD1 (6 bases). With 7 bases removed from V and 8 bases from J, the gap between germline ends came to 23 bases. CDR1 LGHDT and CDR2 YNNKEL come from the germline V gene (reference sequence). There are 15 residues in the CDR3. DNA for the CDR3: TGTGCCAGCACCAGGATAGGATCAGGGGTCCACGGCTACACCTTC. Translation gives CASTRIGSGVHGYTF.

J is TRBJ2-1 and V is TRBV11-1, with 8 bases fitting TRBD1. Looked up from germline, CDR1 is SGHAT and CDR2 is FQDESV (reference sequence). V lost 5 bases, J lost 6 bases, and 6 bases stayed unmatched. CDR3 length equals 14 residues. CDR3 nucleotide sequence: TGTGCCAGCAGCGGGGACAGGCGTCTCAATGAGCAGTTCTTC. Protein sequence: CASSGDRRLNEQFF.

The V call is TRBV20-1, the J call TRBJ1-5; D perhaps matches TRBD1 (5 bases). This CDR3 contains 13 residues. Germline-derived CDR1 and CDR2 are DFQATT and SNEGSKA (reference sequence). Trimming pared 4 bases from V and 3 bases from J, leaving 10 bases between. The CDR3 spells CSAKSTVNQPQHF. CDR3 DNA sequence: TGCAGTGCTAAGTCGACAGTCAATCAGCCCCAGCATTTT.

On this clonotype: At one of its ends the junction is not consistent with the germline gene, which may arise from a read error. For the CDR3, the DNA is TGTGCCAGCAGCTTAGCAGGGGGGAAATATGACTACACCTTC. Protein: CASSLAGGKYDYTF. The rearrangement links TRBV7-8 to TRBJ1-2; maybe TRBD1 (6 bases). The germline V gene encodes CDR1 SGHVS and CDR2 FQNEAQ. The CDR3 runs 14 residues.

The gene calls are TRBV12-3 or TRBV12-4 and TRBJ1-2; D unclear. V lost 1 base and J lost 7, with 7 bases in between. This CDR3 contains 12 residues. In DNA, the CDR3 is TGTGCCAGCAGTTTAGTTAGGGTTGGCTACACCTTC. This gives the protein CASSLVRVGYTF.

This clonotype was seen more than once but under ten times. The chain uses TRBV5-1 and TRBJ1-5, with no clear D. The germline V gene encodes CDR1 SGHRS and CDR2 YFSETQ. Trimming took off 5 bases at V and 4 bases at J, with 16 bases between the two ends. There are 15 residues in the CDR3. CDR3 in amino acids: CASRPGSGVNQPQHF. CDR3 nucleotide sequence: TGCGCCAGCAGGCCTGGTTCGGGCGTGAATCAGCCCCAGCATTTT.

The chain combines TRBV12-3 or TRBV12-4 with TRBJ2-7; the D gene is possibly TRBD1 (6 bases). Trimming shortened V by 4 bases and J by 5 bases, and 12 bases separated the two germline ends. This CDR3 is built from 13 residues. Here the CDR3 reads CASSYGGVHEQYF. The DNA of the CDR3 is TGTGCCAGCAGTTATGGGGGCGTGCACGAGCAGTACTTC.

The CDR3 here is CASSLEMATLYEQYF. CDR3 in DNA: TGTGCCAGCAGCTTGGAGATGGCAACCCTCTACGAGCAGTACTTC. The chain is built from TRBV11-1 and TRBJ2-7; D is unresolved. CDR3 length equals 15 residues. Germline loops: CDR1 SGHAT, CDR2 FQDESV (reference sequence). Trimming removed 3 bases at V and 3 bases at J, with 15 bases between.

The chain combines TRBV6-5 with TRBJ2-1; 9 bases align to TRBD2. V lost 4 bases to trimming and J lost 0 bases; unmatched junction nucleotides: 4. CDR3 length: 16 amino acids. Germline CDR1 reads MNHEY; CDR2 reads SVGAGI. CDR3 sequence reads: CASSSSGDFSYNEQFF. CDR3 DNA sequence: TGTGCCAGCAGTTCTAGCGGGGACTTCTCCTACAATGAGCAGTTCTTC.

The chain uses TRBV5-4 and TRBJ2-1; 10 bases align to TRBD1. Germline-derived CDR1 and CDR2 are SGHNT and YYREEE (reference sequence). Trimming at V came to 4 bases and at J to 8 bases, leaving 12 bases not matched to a gene. This CDR3 has 16 amino acids. The chain's CDR3 is CASSPWTGGNIDEQFF. CDR3 bases: TGTGCCAGCAGCCCCTGGACAGGGGGAAATATCGATGAGCAGTTCTTC.

Comments on this clonotype: Mismatch with germline at one junction end may stem from a read error. The rearrangement uses TRBV5-6 and TRBJ1-2; D unclear. CDR1 SGHDT and CDR2 YYEEEE come from the germline V gene. The CDR3 sequence is 12 residues long. The chain's CDR3 is CANSLTPGGYTF. CDR3 nucleotides: TGTGCCAACAGCCTTACCCCGGGGGGCTACACCTTC.

The V and J genes are TRBV10-3 and TRBJ2-7; D call uncertain. CDR3 length: 17 residues. The V end was cut by 4 bases, the J end by 2 bases, with 21 bases between. Germline V CDR1 and CDR2: ENHRY, SYGVKD. This CDR3 reads CAISAPPKGNRTYEQYF. In DNA form, the CDR3 reads TGTGCCATCAGTGCCCCCCCCAAAGGGAATAGGACCTACGAGCAGTACTTC.

In this sample, this clonotype turned up a few times. Here the CDR3 reads CSAVAGSNEQFF. The CDR3 DNA is TGCAGTGCGGTAGCGGGGTCGAATGAGCAGTTCTTC. The rearrangement uses TRBV20-1 and TRBJ2-1; 8 bases agree with TRBD2. The CDR3 runs to 12 residues. With V trimmed by 6 bases and J by 7 bases, 5 bases remained unmatched. Germline loops: CDR1 DFQATT, CDR2 SNEGSKA (reference sequence).

Only a few counts were recorded for this clonotype. V gene TRBV12-3 or TRBV12-4 combines with J gene TRBJ1-1; no definite D call. The CDR3 contains 12 residues. The germline V and J ends were trimmed by 7 bases and 7 bases, with 13 bases remaining between them. The CDR3 here is CASKKASIEAFF. The DNA for the CDR3 is TGTGCCAGCAAAAAGGCCTCGATTGAAGCTTTCTTT.

The CDR3 DNA reads TGCAGTGCTAGAGATCCCCGGCCCCCTGGGGACACTGAAGCTTTCTTT. This encodes CSARDPRPPGDTEAFF. The chain is built from TRBV20-1 and TRBJ1-1; D unresolved. Germline-derived CDR1 and CDR2 are DFQATT and SNEGSKA (reference sequence). Trimming took off 0 bases at V and 3 bases at J, with 17 bases between the two ends. This CDR3 comprises 16 residues.

The V call is TRBV28, the J call TRBJ2-6; no reliable D call. Germline V gene lookup returns CDR1 MDHEN and CDR2 SYDVKM. Deletions cut 2 bases from V and 0 bases from J, with 11 bases between. The CDR3 loop spans 17 amino acids. The CDR3, as DNA: TGTGCCAGCAGTTTAGTACGACTGGTCTCTGGGGCCAACGTCCTGACTTTC. Protein: CASSLVRLVSGANVLTF.